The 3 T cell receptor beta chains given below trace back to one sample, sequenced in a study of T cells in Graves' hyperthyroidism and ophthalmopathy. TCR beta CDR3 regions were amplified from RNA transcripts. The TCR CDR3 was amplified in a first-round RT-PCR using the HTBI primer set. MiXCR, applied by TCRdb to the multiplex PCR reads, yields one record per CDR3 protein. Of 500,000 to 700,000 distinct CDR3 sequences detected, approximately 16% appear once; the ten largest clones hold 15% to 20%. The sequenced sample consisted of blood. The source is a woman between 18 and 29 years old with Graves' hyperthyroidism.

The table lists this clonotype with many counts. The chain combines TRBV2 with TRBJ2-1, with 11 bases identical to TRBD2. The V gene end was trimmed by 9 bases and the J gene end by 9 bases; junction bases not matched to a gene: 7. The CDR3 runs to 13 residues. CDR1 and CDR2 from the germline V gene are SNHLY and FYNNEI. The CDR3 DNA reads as TGTGCCAGTAATAGCGGGGGGGCCGTTGAGCAGTTCTTC. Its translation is CASNSGGAVEQFF.

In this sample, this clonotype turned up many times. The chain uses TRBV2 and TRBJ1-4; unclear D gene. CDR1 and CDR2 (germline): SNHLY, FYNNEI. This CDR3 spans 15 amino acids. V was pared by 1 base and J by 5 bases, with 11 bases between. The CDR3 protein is CASSEVFQSNEKLFF. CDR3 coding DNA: TGTGCCAGCAGTGAAGTATTTCAGAGCAATGAAAAACTGTTTTTT.

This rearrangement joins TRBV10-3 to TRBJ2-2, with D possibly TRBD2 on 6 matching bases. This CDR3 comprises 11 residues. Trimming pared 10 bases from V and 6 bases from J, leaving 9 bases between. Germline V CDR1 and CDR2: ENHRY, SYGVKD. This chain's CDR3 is CATRGAGELFF. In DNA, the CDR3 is TGTGCCACCCGCGGGGCCGGGGAGCTGTTTTTT.